Given below is one TCR beta chain in context. This entry belongs to a study of T-cell memory formation after mild COVID-19. This CDR3 has 16 amino acids. Trimming cost V 1 base and J 6 bases; bases outside gene matches: 6. From germline, CDR1 is SGHTA and CDR2 FQGNSA. TCRdb reprocessed the 5' RACE reads via MiXCR and lists one record per CDR3 protein. The sample has hundreds of thousands of distinct CDR3 sequences; roughly 22% are singletons. J is TRBJ2-5 and V is TRBV7-2; 12 nucleotides align to TRBD1. This TCR came from an adult woman who had mild COVID-19 (a few samples of this study predate the infection). Cell type and time point are not known. The sample consisted of PBMCs or a T cell subset sorted from them (not recorded which). The DNA for the CDR3 is TGTGCCAGCAGCTTAGTACGGGACAGGGGGCGACAGACCCAGTACTTC. Protein product: CASSLVRDRGRQTQYF. The complete variable domain, with remaining parts taken from reference TRBV7-2 and TRBJ2-5, reads GAGVSQSPSNKVTEKGKDVELRCDPISGHTALYWYRQSLGQGLEFLIYFQGNSAPDKSGLPSDRFSAERTGGSVSTLTIQRTQQEDSAVYLCASSLVRDRGRQTQYFGPGTRLLVL.